The source of this TCR beta chain is a study of blood T cell repertoires in COVID-19. Across the whole study: PBMCs, B-cell-depleted T cells, or T cells provided the cDNA or gDNA that made up the material.

Deletions cut 2 bases from V and 5 bases from J, with 8 bases between. The CDR3 has 14 residues. Looked up from germline, CDR1 is SGDLS and CDR2 is YYNGEE. Produced via immunoSEQ multiplex PCR; TCRdb's table is partial and in-frame only. Of 200,000 or so clones detected, approximately 86% appear once; the ten largest clones hold about 2.9%. This clone was picked up one time. The sample was peripheral blood. The rearrangement joins TRBV9 to TRBJ1-6; possibly TRBD1 for D (5 bases). The receptor comes from a man aged 60 to 69 with acute or convalescent COVID-19. The CDR3 spells CASSVQGNNSPLHF. The CDR3 DNA follows: TGTGCCAGCAGCGTCCAGGGAAATAATTCACCCCTCCACTTT.